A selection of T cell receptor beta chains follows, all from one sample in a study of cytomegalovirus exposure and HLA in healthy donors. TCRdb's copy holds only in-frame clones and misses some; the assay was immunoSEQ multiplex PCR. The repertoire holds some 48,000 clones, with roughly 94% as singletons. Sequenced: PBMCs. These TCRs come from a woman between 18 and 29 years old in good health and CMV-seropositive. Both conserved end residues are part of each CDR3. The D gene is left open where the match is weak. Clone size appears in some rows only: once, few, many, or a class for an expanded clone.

cdr3_aa: CASSPTTSSYNEQFF
cdr3_nt: TGCGCCAGCAGCCCTACTACGAGCTCCTACAATGAGCAGTTCTTC
j_call: TRBJ2-1
v_call: TRBV5-1
clone_size: NA
d_call: NA

cdr3_aa: CASSPTWGRTGARGEQYF
cdr3_nt: TGTGCCAGTAGTCCCACGTGGGGTCGGACAGGGGCGAGGGGCGAGCAGTACTTC
j_call: TRBJ2-7
v_call: TRBV19
clone_size: NA
d_call: TRBD1

cdr3_aa: CSAGTQISYNEQFF
cdr3_nt: TGCAGCGCCGGGACTCAAATCTCCTACAATGAGCAGTTCTTC
j_call: TRBJ2-1
v_call: TRBV29-1
clone_size: once
d_call: NA

cdr3_aa: CASSRTSGGPYEQYF
cdr3_nt: TGTGCCAGCAGTCGGACTAGCGGGGGGCCCTACGAGCAGTACTTC
j_call: TRBJ2-7
v_call: TRBV2
clone_size: once
d_call: TRBD2

cdr3_aa: CASSRVTSTHAFHF
cdr3_nt: TGTGCCAGCAGTCGAGTCACCTCCACCCACGCTTTCCACTTT
j_call: TRBJ1-6
v_call: TRBV6-1
clone_size: NA
d_call: NA

cdr3_aa: CASSQKGGLVAGELFF
cdr3_nt: TGCGCCAGCAGCCAAAAGGGGGGGCTTGTGGCCGGGGAGCTGTTTTTT
j_call: TRBJ2-2
v_call: TRBV4-1
clone_size: NA
d_call: NA

cdr3_aa: CASRASGPPEQFF
cdr3_nt: TGTGCCAGCAGGGCTTCAGGGCCCCCTGAGCAGTTCTTC
j_call: TRBJ2-1
v_call: TRBV27
clone_size: NA
d_call: NA

cdr3_aa: CASSIGAGSSYEQYF
cdr3_nt: TGTGCCAGTAGTATAGGTGCGGGGAGCTCCTACGAGCAGTACTTC
j_call: TRBJ2-7
v_call: TRBV19
clone_size: NA
d_call: NA

cdr3_aa: CASSYGTSEAYNEQFF
cdr3_nt: TGTGCCAGCAGCTACGGGACTAGCGAGGCCTACAATGAGCAGTTCTTC
j_call: TRBJ2-1
v_call: TRBV5-4
clone_size: NA
d_call: TRBD2

cdr3_aa: CASSRGGSYNEQFF
cdr3_nt: TGTGCCAGTTCACGGGGAGGTTCCTACAATGAGCAGTTCTTC
j_call: TRBJ2-1
v_call: TRBV27
clone_size: NA
d_call: NA

cdr3_aa: CASSFIAGGDEQYF
cdr3_nt: TGTGCCAGCAGTTTCATCGCGGGAGGAGACGAGCAGTACTTC
j_call: TRBJ2-7
v_call: TRBV27
clone_size: NA
d_call: TRBD2

cdr3_aa: CASSSPVGLAGGPVLEQYF
cdr3_nt: TGTGCCAGTAGCAGTCCGGTTGGGCTAGCGGGAGGGCCTGTTCTCGAGCAGTACTTC
j_call: TRBJ2-7
v_call: TRBV19
clone_size: NA
d_call: TRBD2

cdr3_aa: CASSIDLWDRGNGGYTF
cdr3_nt: TGTGCCAGTAGTATAGATCTATGGGACAGGGGGAACGGGGGCTACACCTTC
j_call: TRBJ1-2
v_call: TRBV19
clone_size: NA
d_call: TRBD1

cdr3_aa: CASSVGTGGAGSSFSTDTQYF
cdr3_nt: TGTGCCAGCAGCGTGGGGACAGGGGGCGCAGGGTCATCATTTAGCACAGATACGCAGTATTTT
j_call: TRBJ2-3
v_call: TRBV9
clone_size: NA
d_call: TRBD1

cdr3_aa: CASRHGTSGRGAYNEQFF
cdr3_nt: TGTGCCAGCAGGCACGGGACTAGCGGGAGAGGGGCCTACAATGAGCAGTTCTTC
j_call: TRBJ2-1
v_call: TRBV7-3
clone_size: NA
d_call: TRBD2

cdr3_aa: CASSHRLAGVLDTQYF
cdr3_nt: TGTGCCAGCAGTCACAGACTAGCGGGAGTCCTAGATACGCAGTATTTT
j_call: TRBJ2-3
v_call: TRBV28
clone_size: NA
d_call: TRBD2

cdr3_aa: CASSSPGQGRVAGELFF
cdr3_nt: TGTGCCAGCAGCTCACCCGGACAGGGAAGAGTCGCCGGGGAGCTGTTTTTT
j_call: TRBJ2-2
v_call: TRBV5-4
clone_size: NA
d_call: TRBD1

cdr3_aa: CAIRPDRTDLNTEAFF
cdr3_nt: TGTGCCATCAGACCTGACAGGACGGATCTGAACACTGAAGCTTTCTTT
j_call: TRBJ1-1
v_call: TRBV10-3
clone_size: NA
d_call: NA

cdr3_aa: CSVSPYLQRQVVAFF
cdr3_nt: TGCAGCGTTAGCCCTTATTTACAAAGACAGGTGGTAGCTTTCTTT
j_call: TRBJ1-1
v_call: TRBV29-1
clone_size: NA
d_call: NA

cdr3_aa: CASTRGSGNIQYF
cdr3_nt: TGTGCCAGCACCCGGGGGTCCGGAAACATTCAGTACTTC
j_call: TRBJ2-4
v_call: TRBV6-1
clone_size: NA
d_call: NA

cdr3_aa: CATSRADRLDTDTQYF
cdr3_nt: TGTGCCACCAGCAGAGCAGACAGGTTAGACACAGATACGCAGTATTTT
j_call: TRBJ2-3
v_call: TRBV15
clone_size: NA
d_call: NA

cdr3_aa: CASSLSREGGSGSYEQYF
cdr3_nt: TGTGCCAGCAGCTTAAGTCGAGAGGGGGGGTCCGGCTCCTACGAGCAGTACTTC
j_call: TRBJ2-7
v_call: TRBV7-8
clone_size: NA
d_call: NA

cdr3_aa: CASSQDSGSINEQFF
cdr3_nt: TGTGCCAGCAGCCAAGATAGCGGGAGTATTAATGAGCAGTTCTTC
j_call: TRBJ2-1
v_call: TRBV4-2
clone_size: NA
d_call: TRBD2

cdr3_aa: CASSLSGRFEQYF
cdr3_nt: TGTGCCAGCAGTTTGAGCGGCCGCTTTGAGCAGTACTTC
j_call: TRBJ2-7
v_call: TRBV27
clone_size: few
d_call: NA

cdr3_aa: CASSWGTSGSTDTQYF
cdr3_nt: TGTGCCAGCAGCTGGGGGACTAGCGGGAGCACAGATACGCAGTATTTT
j_call: TRBJ2-3
v_call: TRBV7-9
clone_size: NA
d_call: TRBD2

cdr3_aa: CASSQVGRAVGYEQYF
cdr3_nt: TGCGCCAGCAGCCAAGTCGGGAGGGCCGTAGGCTACGAGCAGTACTTC
j_call: TRBJ2-7
v_call: TRBV4-1
clone_size: NA
d_call: TRBD2

cdr3_aa: CASSSRSQSSYEQYF
cdr3_nt: TGTGCCAGCAGCTCCCGGAGTCAGAGCTCCTACGAGCAGTACTTC
j_call: TRBJ2-7
v_call: TRBV11-3
clone_size: NA
d_call: NA

cdr3_aa: CASSYRENQPQHF
cdr3_nt: TGTGCCAGCAGTTACCGGGAGAATCAGCCCCAGCATTTT
j_call: TRBJ1-5
v_call: TRBV6-6
clone_size: NA
d_call: NA

cdr3_aa: CASSKGRDNSPLHF
cdr3_nt: TGTGCCAGCAGCAAAGGACGGGATAATTCACCCCTCCACTTT
j_call: TRBJ1-6
v_call: TRBV21-1
clone_size: once
d_call: NA

cdr3_aa: CASSSGLAGGQETQYF
cdr3_nt: TGTGCCAGCAGTTCGGGACTAGCGGGAGGCCAAGAGACCCAGTACTTC
j_call: TRBJ2-5
v_call: TRBV28
clone_size: NA
d_call: TRBD2

cdr3_aa: CASSPRGSYEQYF
cdr3_nt: TGTGCCAGCAGTCCCAGGGGTTCCTACGAGCAGTACTTC
j_call: TRBJ2-7
v_call: TRBV28
clone_size: once
d_call: NA

cdr3_aa: CASSARDRETQYF
cdr3_nt: TGTGCCAGCAGTGCCCGGGACAGAGAGACCCAGTACTTC
j_call: TRBJ2-5
v_call: TRBV28
clone_size: NA
d_call: TRBD1

cdr3_aa: CSAAGLESTDTQYF
cdr3_nt: TGCAGCGCCGCGGGACTAGAGAGCACAGATACGCAGTATTTT
j_call: TRBJ2-3
v_call: TRBV29-1
clone_size: NA
d_call: TRBD2

cdr3_aa: CASSNTGYWSETQYF
cdr3_nt: TGTGCCAGCAGCAATACAGGGTATTGGTCAGAGACCCAGTACTTC
j_call: TRBJ2-5
v_call: TRBV7-3
clone_size: NA
d_call: NA

cdr3_aa: CASSLRGFTGTGNTGELFF
cdr3_nt: TGTGCCAGCAGTTTAAGAGGGTTTACCGGGACAGGGAACACCGGGGAGCTGTTTTTT
j_call: TRBJ2-2
v_call: TRBV28
clone_size: NA
d_call: TRBD1

cdr3_aa: CASSITTGLNQPQHF
cdr3_nt: TGTGCCAGTAGTATCACCACAGGGCTCAATCAGCCCCAGCATTTT
j_call: TRBJ1-5
v_call: TRBV19
clone_size: NA
d_call: NA

cdr3_aa: CASSLGLKYEQYF
cdr3_nt: TGTGCCAGCAGCTTAGGGCTTAAATACGAGCAGTACTTC
j_call: TRBJ2-7
v_call: TRBV11-3
clone_size: NA
d_call: NA

cdr3_aa: CATQGISTDTQYF
cdr3_nt: TGTGCCACCCAGGGAATTAGCACAGATACGCAGTATTTT
j_call: TRBJ2-3
v_call: TRBV5-6
clone_size: NA
d_call: NA

cdr3_aa: CASSMGTGGTDTQYF
cdr3_nt: TGTGCCAGCAGCATGGGGACAGGGGGCACAGATACGCAGTATTTT
j_call: TRBJ2-3
v_call: TRBV9
clone_size: NA
d_call: TRBD1